A single sample gave rise to the 9 T cell receptor beta chains below, sequenced in a study of T cells in Graves' hyperthyroidism and ophthalmopathy. The TCR beta CDR3 regions underwent amplification using RNA transcripts as the source. The study used the HTBI primer set for a first-round RT-PCR of the TCR CDR3. From the multiplex PCR reads, TCRdb called clonotypes with MiXCR, one entry per CDR3 protein. The sample contains roughly 700,000 distinct CDR3 sequences, around 40% of which appear only once. The sequencing sample was made of blood. These receptor sequences come from a woman aged 40 to 50 with Graves' hyperthyroidism.

The V call is TRBV10-3, the J call TRBJ2-5; D may be TRBD1 (6 bases). The CDR3 loop spans 13 amino acids. CDR1 and CDR2 (germline): ENHRY, SYGVKD. The V and J ends lost 8 bases and 5 bases respectively, with 15 bases between them. The CDR3 reads CAIQGFHGETQYF. Written as DNA, the CDR3 is TGTGCCATCCAGGGGTTTCACGGGGAGACCCAGTACTTC.

The CDR3, as DNA: TGTGCCACCAGCGTAGGCGGGACAGGGACTAGCTACGAGCAGTACTTC. It encodes CATSVGGTGTSYEQYF. The chain combines TRBV15 with TRBJ2-7; TRBD1 is a possible D gene (9 bases). V was trimmed by 5 bases and J by 3 bases, leaving 20 bases between them. The V gene's germline CDR1 is LNHNV and CDR2 YYDKDF (reference sequence). The CDR3 loop spans 16 amino acids.

Of note for this clonotype: This may be a read error: a much more frequent sequence differs by one nucleotide. Lacking the conserved final phenylalanine or tryptophan, this CDR3 likely reflects a read error. This chain joins TRBV5-4 and TRBJ2-7, with TRBD1 identical over 9 bases. The length of the CDR3 is 14 residues. Germline loops: CDR1 SGHNT, CDR2 YYREEE (reference sequence). After removal of 4 bases from V and 6 bases from J, the junction contained 8 bases not matched to a gene. The CDR3 nucleotides are TGTGCCAGCAGCGAAGAAGGACAGGGGCTCGAGCAGTACCTC. It yields the protein CASSEEGQGLEQYL.

The chain has TRBV6-5 and TRBJ1-3; D possibly corresponds to TRBD1 (6 bases). CDR1 MNHEY and CDR2 SVGAGI come from the germline V gene. Trimming shortened V by 4 bases and J by 4 bases, and 14 bases separated the two germline ends. This CDR3 contains 15 residues. The CDR3 DNA reads TGTGCCAGCAGTTCCGGACAGACCCTAGGAAACACCATATATTTT. It codes for CASSSGQTLGNTIYF.

The chain links TRBV2 to TRBJ2-5; D remains ambiguous. From germline, CDR1 is SNHLY and CDR2 FYNNEI. Trimming pared 8 bases from V and 7 bases from J, leaving 20 bases between. The CDR3 runs 14 residues. The DNA of the CDR3 is TGTGCCAGCTCACCACCGCTCCGAGGTGGGACCCAGTACTTC. Translated: CASSPPLRGGTQYF.

This clonotype was seen a few times. The chain has TRBV15 and TRBJ2-7; D ambiguous. Germline V gene data show CDR1 as LNHNV and CDR2 as YYDKDF (reference sequence). With 0 bases removed from V and 4 bases from J, the gap between germline ends came to 7 bases. The CDR3 totals 13 residues. This chain's CDR3 is CATSRDRLYEQYF. CDR3 in DNA: TGTGCCACCAGCAGAGATCGGCTTTACGAGCAGTACTTC.

This clonotype was seen only once. Given the absence of the conserved phenylalanine or tryptophan at the CDR3 end, a read error is likely. The chain combines TRBV7-2 with TRBJ2-7; D is unresolved. The CDR3 is 16 amino acids. The V end lost 1 base, the J end lost 3 bases, and 16 bases lay between the germline ends. Germline CDR1 and CDR2: SGHTA and FQGNSA. Here the CDR3 reads CASSLGSTSSLYEQYL. DNA for the CDR3: TGTGCCAGCAGCTTAGGTAGCACATCAAGCCTCTACGAGCAGTACCTC.

This clonotype was detected ten times or more. V usage is TRBV7-9 and J usage is TRBJ2-6, with 10 bases fitting TRBD1. Germline CDR1 is SEHNR and CDR2 is FQNEAQ (reference sequence). Trimming at V came to 1 base and at J to 1 base, leaving 4 bases not matched to a gene. The CDR3 has 18 amino acids. The DNA for the CDR3 is TGTGCCAGCAGCTTAGGGTGGACAGGGGGATCTGGGGCCAACGTCCTGACTTTC. Protein sequence: CASSLGWTGGSGANVLTF.

This clonotype was recorded at least ten times. The genes are TRBV7-2 and TRBJ1-6; 9 bases match TRBD1. This CDR3 has 17 amino acids. The germline gives CDR1 SGHTA, CDR2 FQGNSA. The V segment lost 3 bases and the J segment 11 bases; nucleotides outside the gene matches: 14. Here the CDR3 DNA reads TGTGCCAGCAGCTTGGACCGACAGGGGGGAATACGGGCACCCCTCCACTTT. Residues: CASSLDRQGGIRAPLHF.